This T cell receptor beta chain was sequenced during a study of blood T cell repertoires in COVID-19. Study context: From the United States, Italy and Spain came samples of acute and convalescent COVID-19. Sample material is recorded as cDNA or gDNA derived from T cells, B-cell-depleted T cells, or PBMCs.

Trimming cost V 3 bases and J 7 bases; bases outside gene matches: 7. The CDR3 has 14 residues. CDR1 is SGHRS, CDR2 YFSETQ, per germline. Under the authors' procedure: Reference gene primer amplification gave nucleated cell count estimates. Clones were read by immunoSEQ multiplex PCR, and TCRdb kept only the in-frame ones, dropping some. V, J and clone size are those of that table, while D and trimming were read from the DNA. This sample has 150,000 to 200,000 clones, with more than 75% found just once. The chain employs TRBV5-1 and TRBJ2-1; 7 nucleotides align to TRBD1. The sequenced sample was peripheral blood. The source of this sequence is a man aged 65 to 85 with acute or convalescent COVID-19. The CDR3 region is CASSSLGGRNEQFF. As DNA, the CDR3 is TGCGCCAGCAGCTCGCTAGGGGGCCGGAATGAGCAGTTCTTC.